Sequencing of this TCR beta chain was carried out in a study of blood T cell repertoires in COVID-19 (dated by TCRdb to about 2020). General notes on the study: Collaborator samples came from the United States, Italy and Spain and covered acute and convalescent phases of COVID-19. Subjects who had been exposed to COVID-19, were actively infected with it, or had recovered from it provided the deeply sampled blood TCRbeta repertoires that made up the dataset. HLA class I and class II types, where available, came from metadata supplied by the sample provider rather than from assay-based typing. The sample metadata nearly always contained a de-identified subject ID, COVID-19 status, age in years and sex. The samples were drawn from two sources: the first 160 participants of the ongoing ImmuneRACE study, and approximately 1,300 subjects contributed by 6 global collaborators. The material from the prospective study consisted of cDNA or gDNA derived from T cells, B-cell-depleted T cells, or PBMCs. The repertoires were made available in a free public database intended to serve as a resource for research on the immune response to SARS-CoV-2. The full study reports these points: Clinical and demographic metadata were provided uncurated, with the amount varying by source and participant.

A remark on this clone: The specificity of this receptor is unknown. Within one base of it there is no much larger clone, and no base qualities were kept.

Participants in the prospective study were enrolled through a virtual design, were aged about 18 to 89 years, and lived in under 25 United States geographic areas. Cohort assignment in the prospective study relied on participant-reported clinical history from a screening survey and a study questionnaire. Exposed participants had been in contact with someone with a PCR-confirmed or clinician-diagnosed COVID-19 case within 2 weeks of study entry. Mobile phlebotomists in the prospective study collected whole blood, serum and a nasopharyngeal or oropharyngeal swab from every participant. Additional blood draws and questionnaires over an approximately two-month period could optionally be provided by prospective study participants. Before DNA extraction, blood samples from the prospective study were shipped at room temperature or frozen. The immunoSEQ Assay, a bias-controlled multiplex PCR, was used to amplify TCRbeta CDR3 regions from genomic DNA. In the original analysis: Nucleated cell counts per sample were estimated from amplification of reference gene primers within the assay. Sequence reads were collapsed and filtered to measure the absolute abundance of every unique TCRbeta CDR3 rearrangement. Productive Simpson clonality was computed per sample as the square root of Simpson's diversity index over productive rearrangements. What TCRdb holds here is the immuneACCESS table cut down to in-frame rearrangements. Part of the clones is not present; checked against another copy, under half of the missing clones reflect an unresolved V gene, and the others are unexplained. From that table come the V and J calls and clone size; the DNA was used to work out D and trimming. The sample table lists around 400,000 clones, approximately 91% of them with a count of one. The ten top clones hold approximately 1.5% of the sample.

The sequence came from a woman aged 18 to 35 who had been exposed to COVID-19. Material: PBMCs or T cells enriched from blood (not recorded which).

The CDR3 region has the sequence CSVFGGRDSYEQYF. The bases are TGCAGCGTTTTTGGGGGGAGGGACTCCTACGAGCAGTACTTC. Here the chain combines TRBV29-1 and TRBJ2-7; TRBD2 lines up with 7 middle nucleotides. The CDR3 covers 14 residues, taking in both the cysteine and the phenylalanine. Just CDR3 DNA is preserved here, 42 bases in frame from base 1. CDR1 and CDR2, looked up from the germline V gene, are SQVTM and ANQGSEA. Germline trimming amounts to 5 bases on V and 0 bases on J, with 7 as the count of junction bases outside the gene matches.